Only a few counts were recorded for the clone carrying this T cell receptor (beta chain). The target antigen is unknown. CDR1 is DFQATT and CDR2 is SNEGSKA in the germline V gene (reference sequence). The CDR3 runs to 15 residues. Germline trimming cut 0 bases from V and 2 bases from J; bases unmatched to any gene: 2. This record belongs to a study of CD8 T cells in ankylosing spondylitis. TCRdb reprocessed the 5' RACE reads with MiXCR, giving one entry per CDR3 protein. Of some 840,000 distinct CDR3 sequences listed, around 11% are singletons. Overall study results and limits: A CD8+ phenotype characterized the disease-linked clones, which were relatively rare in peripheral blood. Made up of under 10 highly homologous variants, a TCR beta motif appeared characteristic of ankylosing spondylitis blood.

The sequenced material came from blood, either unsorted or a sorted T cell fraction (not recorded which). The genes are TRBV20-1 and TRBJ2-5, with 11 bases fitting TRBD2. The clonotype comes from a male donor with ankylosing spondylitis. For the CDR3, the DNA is TGCAGTGCTAGAGAACTAGCGGGGGTACAAGAGACCCAGTACTTC. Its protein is CSARELAGVQETQYF.